Reported below is one TCR beta chain. TCRdb used MiXCR to reprocess the reads, holding one entry per CDR3 protein. The sample records approximately 500,000 distinct CDR3 sequences, more than 15% being singletons. The V gene lost 0 bases and the J gene lost 4 bases, with 8 bases spanning the gap. The CDR3 is 14 residues long. Germline CDR1 is PRHDT and CDR2 is FYEKMQ (reference sequence). The data belong to a study of T cell repertoires in cytomegalovirus infection. The sample taken for sequencing was CD8+ T cells from PBMCs. The gene calls are TRBV13 and TRBJ2-3; unclear D gene. This receptor was identified in a human donor in good health (CMV status not recorded). Some clones in this sample may be carry-over from other donors' samples. The CDR3 DNA sequence: TGTGCCAGCAGCTTAGGCGCATCCTCAGATACGCAGTATTTT. Amino acid sequence: CASSLGASSDTQYF.